Listed here are 18 T cell receptor beta chains from one sample, sequenced in a study of CDR3 diversity in severe acne. MiXCR was run by TCRdb on the PCR reads, yielding one entry per CDR3 protein. The sample holds fewer than 100,000 distinct CDR3 sequences, 45% to 55% seen once. The source material was blood. The source of these receptors is a male donor in good health, without acne.

The chain uses TRBV6-1 and TRBJ1-1; no clear D. V was trimmed by 6 bases and J by 5 bases, leaving 19 bases between them. Germline V gives CDR1 MNHNS, CDR2 SASEGT. The CDR3 contains 15 residues. CDR3 coding DNA: TGTGCCAGCAGAAACACTCCCGGAACGAGGACTGAAGCTTTCTTT. Translation gives CASRNTPGTRTEAFF.

This clonotype was counted ten times or more. This chain connects TRBV28 to TRBJ2-3, with D possibly matching TRBD2 (5 bases). V was shortened by 7 bases and J by 6 bases, with 11 bases between the two germline ends. Germline V CDR1 and CDR2: MDHEN, SYDVKM. The CDR3 consists of 12 residues. CDR3 sequence reads: CASNRGTDTQYF. Here the CDR3 DNA reads TGTGCCAGCAATCGGGGTACCGATACGCAGTATTTT.

The genes are TRBV10-3 and TRBJ1-3; D unresolved. The germline CDR1 and CDR2 sequences are ENHRY and SYGVKD. V lost 3 bases and J 0 bases, leaving 12 bases between the germline ends. CDR3 length equals 16 residues. CDR3 protein: CAISDAGPYSGNTIYF. The CDR3 DNA is TGTGCCATCAGTGATGCCGGGCCCTACTCTGGAAACACCATATATTTT.

The chain has TRBV10-3 and TRBJ2-5; 10 bases match TRBD2. This CDR3 is 14 amino acids long. Germline V gives CDR1 ENHRY, CDR2 SYGVKD. Trimming took 6 bases from V and 5 from J; bases not matched to a gene: 6. The CDR3 DNA reads TGTGCCATCAGACCCGGGACTAGCGAGGAGACCCAGTACTTC. Its translation: CAIRPGTSEETQYF.

This clonotype was recorded a few times. The gene calls are TRBV7-8 and TRBJ2-7; D is undetermined. CDR3 length: 15 amino acids. Per the germline V gene, CDR1 is SGHVS and CDR2 is FQNEAQ. Trimming cost V 3 bases and J 3 bases, with 15 bases left between them. This chain's CDR3 is CASSLVGSAFYEQYF. CDR3 DNA sequence: TGTGCCAGCAGCTTGGTGGGGTCAGCCTTCTACGAGCAGTACTTC.

Comments on this clonotype: The junction departs from germline at one end; a sequencing error may be responsible. The rearrangement uses TRBV20-1 and TRBJ2-1, with 9 nucleotides matching TRBD2. The CDR3 is made up of 13 amino acids. Germline V CDR1 and CDR2: DFQATT, SNEGSKA (reference sequence). CDR3 DNA sequence: TGCAGTGCTGCCGCCGGGACTAGCAATGAGCAGCTCTTC. Translation gives CSAAAGTSNEQLF.

J is TRBJ1-1 and V is TRBV20-1; weak D call: TRBD1 (5 bases). The germline V and J ends were trimmed by 3 bases and 4 bases, with 15 bases remaining between them. CDR3 length: 14 amino acids. Germline values: CDR1 DFQATT, CDR2 SNEGSKA (reference sequence). CDR3 in DNA: TGCAGTGCTAGTTTAGCGCAGGGAGTCACTGAAGCTTTCTTT. Translated, it gives CSASLAQGVTEAFF.

At least ten counts were recorded for this clonotype. The chain is built from TRBV19 and TRBJ1-1; D unresolved. Trimming removed 5 bases from V and 5 bases from J, with 18 bases in between. CDR1 is LNHDA and CDR2 is SQIVND in the germline V gene (reference sequence). This CDR3 comprises 15 residues. CDR3 coding DNA: TGTGCCAGTAGTCAAGACCGACGGGATGGAACTGAAGCTTTCTTT. It yields the protein CASSQDRRDGTEAFF.

This clonotype has only a few counts. This chain joins TRBV2 and TRBJ2-7; D not certain. The germline CDR1 and CDR2 sequences are SNHLY and FYNNEI. The V gene lost 5 bases and the J gene lost 0 bases, with 11 bases spanning the gap. This CDR3 is built from 14 residues. This CDR3 is CASSPWGSSYEQYF. CDR3 DNA: TGTGCCAGCAGTCCTTGGGGATCCTCCTACGAGCAGTACTTC. Full variable domain (rest looked up from reference TRBV2 and TRBJ2-7): EPEVTQTPSHQVTQMGQEVILRCVPISNHLYFYWYRQILGQKVEFLVSFYNNEISEKSEIFDDQFSVERPDGSNFTLKIRSTKLEDSAMYFCASSPWGSSYEQYFGPGTRLTVT.

This clonotype was observed many times. The chain recombines TRBV5-1 with TRBJ1-1, with a possible D match to TRBD1 (6 bases). This CDR3 spans 13 amino acids. Deletions cut 1 base from V and 8 bases from J, with 12 bases between. The germline CDR1 and CDR2 sequences are SGHRS and YFSETQ. The CDR3 here is CASSLPGEVEAFF. The CDR3 DNA reads as TGCGCCAGCAGCTTGCCAGGGGAGGTGGAAGCTTTCTTT.

The chain employs TRBV7-6 and TRBJ2-7; 12 bases line up with TRBD2. The J segment lost 2 bases and the V segment lost 6 bases, leaving 2 bases of the junction unmatched. Germline V gene sequence: CDR1 SGHVS, CDR2 FNYEAQ. This CDR3 is built from 14 residues. DNA of the CDR3: TGTGCCAGCAGGACTAGCGGGGGAACCTACGAGCAGTACTTC. It translates to CASRTSGGTYEQYF.

The J gene is TRBJ1-2, the V gene TRBV7-8; D remains ambiguous. V was trimmed by 7 bases and J by 2 bases, leaving 11 bases between them. CDR1 is SGHVS and CDR2 is FQNEAQ in the germline V gene. This CDR3 is 13 amino acids long. CDR3 residues: CASTLDGNYGYTF. In nucleotides, the CDR3 is TGTGCCAGCACCTTGGACGGGAACTATGGCTACACCTTC.

Many counts were recorded for this clonotype. V is TRBV3-1 and J is TRBJ1-1; tentatively, D is TRBD1 (6 bases). CDR1 and CDR2 from the germline V gene are LGHDT and YNNKEL (reference sequence). The CDR3 contains 12 residues. V lost 3 bases, J lost 8 bases, and 10 bases lay in between. CDR3 coding DNA: TGTGCCAGCAGCCAGGCCGGGACAGAAGCTTTCTTT. It encodes CASSQAGTEAFF.

This clonotype was observed many times. The rearrangement links TRBV6-5 to TRBJ2-2; D gene ambiguous. There are 13 residues in the CDR3. Germline V gene lookup returns CDR1 MNHEY and CDR2 SVGAGI. Trimming took off 0 bases at V and 5 bases at J, with 4 bases between the two ends. The CDR3 DNA reads as TGTGCCAGCAGTTACTCAAGAACCGGGGAGCTGTTTTTT. Protein product: CASSYSRTGELFF.

This clonotype was counted many times. This sequence joins TRBV7-3 and TRBJ2-3; D remains ambiguous. The length of the CDR3 is 14 residues. The germline V gene has CDR1 SGHTA and CDR2 FQGTGA. V lost 2 bases and J 0 bases, leaving 6 bases between the germline ends. The CDR3 DNA follows: TGTGCCAGCAGCTTAGTGGGGAGCACAGATACGCAGTATTTT. Its protein is CASSLVGSTDTQYF.

This clonotype was counted at least ten times. The CDR3 is CASSAMNTGELFF. The CDR3, as DNA: TGTGCCAGCTCAGCCATGAACACCGGGGAGCTGTTTTTT. The chain employs TRBV18 and TRBJ2-2; D gene uncertain. In germline, CDR1 is KGHSH, CDR2 LQKENI. Trimming left V 5 bases short and J 1 base short, with 5 bases between. The CDR3 consists of 13 residues.

The chain carries TRBV20-1 and TRBJ1-6; D gene uncertain. The CDR3 covers 16 residues. V shed 0 bases and J shed 1 base, with 10 bases lying between them. Germline V gives CDR1 DFQATT, CDR2 SNEGSKA (reference sequence). CDR3 sequence: CSARDREGSYNSPLHF. The DNA of the CDR3 is TGCAGTGCTAGAGATCGGGAGGGATCCTATAATTCACCCCTCCACTTT.

V is TRBV7-8 and J is TRBJ1-2, with TRBD1 matching 7 bases. The germline V gene encodes CDR1 SGHVS and CDR2 FQNEAQ. This CDR3 spans 14 amino acids. The V gene end was trimmed by 6 bases and the J gene end by 4 bases; junction bases not matched to a gene: 8. CDR3 amino acids: CASSHRDRVYGYTF. DNA of the CDR3: TGTGCCAGCAGTCACCGGGACAGAGTCTATGGCTACACCTTC. Complete variable domain (other parts from reference TRBV7-8 and TRBJ1-2): GAGVSQSPRYKVAKRGQDVALRCDPISGHVSLFWYQQALGQGPEFLTYFQNEAQLDKSGLPSDRFFAERPEGSVSTLKIQRTQQEDSAVYLCASSHRDRVYGYTFGSGTRLTVV.